This TCR beta chain was sequenced in a study of CD8 T cells in Susac syndrome. Study results and caveats: In Susac syndrome, the CD4+ T cell repertoires did not show clonal expansion. The authors acknowledged that the study's TCR sequencing and HLA analysis involved relatively few individuals.

V trimming: 7 bases; J trimming: 5 bases; junction bases outside the gene matches: 15. Germline CDR1 reads KGHDR; CDR2 reads SFDVKD. The CDR3 totals 16 residues. Turning to this clonotype: Its specificity is not known.

The RNA, 0.5 to 1 ug, was put through reverse transcription using random hexamers. Amplification of TCR beta CDR3 was carried out by immunoSEQ multiplex PCR, which covered 54 Vbeta and 13 Jbeta segments. TCRdb processed the immunoSEQ multiplex PCR reads anew with MiXCR; each CDR3 protein has one entry. This sample yields about 180,000 distinct CDR3 sequences, of which 95% to 96% are seen a single time; less than 0.15% belongs to the top ten. TCR beta sequencing was performed on blood CD8+ and CD4+ T cells. The chain uses TRBV24-1 and TRBJ2-5; 7 bases agree with TRBD1. The receptor was isolated from a human donor with Susac syndrome. Sample: CD4+ T cells from PBMCs. The chain's CDR3 is CATSWGSGTAKETQYF. As DNA, the CDR3 is TGTGCCACCAGCTGGGGAAGTGGGACAGCTAAGGAGACCCAGTACTTC.